Below are 12 T cell receptor beta chains sequenced from a single sample in a study of cytomegalovirus exposure and HLA in healthy donors. PCR was performed using 60 Vbeta and 13 Jbeta primers. The repertoire was sequenced with immunoSEQ multiplex PCR; TCRdb's copy has only in-frame clones and lacks some. There are about 160,000 clones in the sample; around 80% occur only once, and about 2.2% lies in the top ten. The sample taken for sequencing was PBMCs. These receptors were collected from a man aged 35-49 years in good health and CMV-seronegative.

V usage is TRBV20-1 and J usage is TRBJ2-3; D gene unclear. Trimming took off 5 bases at V and 8 bases at J, with 11 bases between the two ends. Germline-derived CDR1 and CDR2 are DFQATT and SNEGSKA (reference sequence). CDR3 length equals 11 residues. CDR3 protein: CSAALRGTQYF. The CDR3 coding sequence is TGCAGTGCTGCCCTTCGAGGTACGCAGTATTTT.

V usage is TRBV30 and J usage is TRBJ2-3; possibly TRBD1 for D (5 bases). This CDR3 is 12 amino acids long. V lost 4 bases to trimming and J lost 0 bases, with 5 bases between them. Germline values: CDR1 GTSNPN, CDR2 SVGIG (reference sequence). The CDR3 nucleotides are TGTGCCTGGAAGGGGAGCACAGATACGCAGTATTTT. It yields the protein CAWKGSTDTQYF. Complete variable domain (other parts from reference TRBV30 and TRBJ2-3): SQTIHQWPATLVQPVGSPLSLECTVEGTSNPNLYWYRQAAGRGLQLLFYSVGIGQISSEVPQNLSASRPQDRQFILSSKKLLLSDSGFYLCAWKGSTDTQYFGPGTRLTVL.

On this clone itself: Mismatch with germline at one junction end may stem from a read error. The gene calls are TRBV7-7 and TRBJ2-5; D possibly corresponds to TRBD1 (5 bases). With the DNA end fitting TRBJ2-7 better, the J assignment may be wrong. CDR1 and CDR2 from the germline V gene are SSHAT and FNYEAQ (reference sequence). CDR3 length equals 14 residues. CDR3 amino acids: CASSLNPGQGEQYF. The DNA of the CDR3 is TGTGCTAGCAGCTTAAACCCAGGGCAGGGCGAGCAGTACTTC.

This clone was observed a handful of times. The rearrangement uses TRBV28 and TRBJ1-2, with 9 bases matching TRBD1. The CDR3 totals 16 residues. Germline CDR1 reads MDHEN; CDR2 reads SYDVKM. Trimming cost V 9 bases and J 8 bases; bases outside gene matches: 19. The DNA for the CDR3 is TGTGCCAGTGGGATCAAAACCGGGACAGGGAGAGGGGGCTACACCTTC. This encodes CASGIKTGTGRGGYTF.

This clone was detected only a few times. The J gene is TRBJ2-7, the V gene TRBV5-1; D gene ambiguous. The CDR3 is 14 residues long. Germline CDR1 reads SGHRS; CDR2 reads YFSETQ. V shed 0 bases and J shed 6 bases, with 13 bases lying between them. CDR3 bases: TGCGCCAGCAGCTTGGCTCACCCCTCGAGCGAGCAGTACTTC. This sequence encodes CASSLAHPSSEQYF.

For this clone: One junction end disagrees with the germline gene, perhaps due to a read error. V usage is TRBV30 and J usage is TRBJ2-2; TRBD2 is a possible D gene (5 bases). The CDR3 sequence is 15 residues long. Germline assignment: CDR1 GTSNPN and CDR2 SVGIG (reference sequence). The CDR3 region is CACPQLVDATGELSF. The DNA for the CDR3 is TGTGCCTGTCCTCAACTCGTAGACGCCACCGGGGAGCTGTCTTTT.

About this clone: The sample has other DNA sequences that encode this CDR3 too. V and J are TRBV19 and TRBJ2-1; a weak D match, TRBD1 (5 bases). The length of the CDR3 is 12 residues. Trimming pared 6 bases from V and 10 bases from J, leaving 13 bases between. From germline, CDR1 is LNHDA and CDR2 SQIVND (reference sequence). Here the CDR3 reads CASSPGAGEQFF. The CDR3 nucleotides are TGTGCCAGTAGCCCCGGCGCAGGGGAGCAGTTCTTC. Full variable domain (missing parts from reference TRBV19 and TRBJ2-1): DGGITQSPKYLFRKEGQNVTLSCEQNLNHDAMYWYRQDPGQGLRLIYYSQIVNDFQKGDIAEGYSVSREKKESFPLTVTSAQKNPTAFYLCASSPGAGEQFFGPGTRLTVL.

This clone was seen a handful of times. J is TRBJ2-3 and V is TRBV7-2; 10 bases are a match to TRBD2. This CDR3 region has 15 residues. Trimming at V came to 4 bases and at J to 1 base, leaving 2 bases not matched to a gene. The germline CDR1 and CDR2 sequences are SGHTA and FQGNSA. Written as DNA, the CDR3 is TGTGCCAGCAGCTCCCTAGCGGGAGGCACAGATACGCAGTATTTT. It codes for CASSSLAGGTDTQYF.

The J gene is TRBJ2-2, the V gene TRBV11-3, with 9 bases identical to TRBD2. The ends lost 1 base at V and 4 bases at J; junction bases unmatched: 10. This CDR3 comprises 18 residues. CDR1 and CDR2 from the germline V gene are SGHNT and YENEEA. This CDR3 is CASSLATAGGPSTGELFF. For the CDR3, the DNA is TGTGCCAGCAGCTTAGCTACGGCGGGAGGGCCCTCCACCGGGGAGCTGTTTTTT.

The V gene is TRBV19, the J gene TRBJ2-1; perhaps TRBD2 as D (5 bases). The CDR3 is 15 residues long. CDR1 is LNHDA, CDR2 SQIVND, per germline (reference sequence). V was trimmed by 3 bases and J by 10 bases, leaving 19 bases between them. This chain's CDR3 is CASSITPWRRSEQFF. CDR3 nucleotides: TGTGCCAGTAGTATTACCCCCTGGAGGAGGTCCGAGCAGTTCTTC.

The chain couples TRBV5-5 to TRBJ2-7; 11 nucleotides agree with TRBD2. CDR1 SGHKS and CDR2 YYEKEE come from the germline V gene (reference sequence). V dropped 1 base and J dropped 5; count of bases not matched to a gene: 5. The CDR3 is 15 amino acids. The CDR3 DNA is TGTGCCAGCAGCTTGACTAGCGGGAGAATTGACGAGCAGTACTTC. It encodes CASSLTSGRIDEQYF.

This clone was counted only a few times. A junction end diverges from the germline sequence, so it may reflect a read error. The V gene is TRBV5-1, the J gene TRBJ2-4, with D maybe TRBD2 (5 bases). The germline CDR1 and CDR2 sequences are SGHRS and YFSETQ. The CDR3 has 15 amino acids. CDR3 loop: CASSLGLKTRNSQYF. The CDR3 coding sequence is TGCGCCAGCAGCTTGGGACTAAAGACGAGGAACAGTCAGTACTTC.